This TCR beta chain is from a study of CD8+ T cells in alopecia areata. This clone was counted between two and nine times. Its target is unknown. RNA was extracted and reverse transcribed into cDNA as the sequencing template. Profiled with immunoSEQ multiplex PCR; TCRdb holds only in-frame clones, not every one. The sample holds some 110,000 clones, roughly 58% seen once. V lost 4 bases and J lost 0, with 7 bases in between. CDR1 is SGHNT, CDR2 YYREEE, per germline (reference sequence). This CDR3 has 13 residues. Treatment indicated: oral pan-JAK inhibitor, 5-10 mg twice daily. General study points: Especially in alopecia totalis/universalis, lesional scalp showed greater clonality than normal scalp did. When scalp samples are sequenced, resident alphabeta T cells of normal skin are also captured.

The chain is built from TRBV5-4 and TRBJ1-1; D remains ambiguous. The material sequenced was CD8+ T cells sorted from blood, taken at week 4, from a patient treated with tofacitinib. The sequence was obtained from a human donor with alopecia areata. CDR3 protein: CASSRDLNTEAFF. CDR3 coding DNA: TGTGCCAGCAGCCGGGATTTGAACACTGAAGCTTTCTTT.